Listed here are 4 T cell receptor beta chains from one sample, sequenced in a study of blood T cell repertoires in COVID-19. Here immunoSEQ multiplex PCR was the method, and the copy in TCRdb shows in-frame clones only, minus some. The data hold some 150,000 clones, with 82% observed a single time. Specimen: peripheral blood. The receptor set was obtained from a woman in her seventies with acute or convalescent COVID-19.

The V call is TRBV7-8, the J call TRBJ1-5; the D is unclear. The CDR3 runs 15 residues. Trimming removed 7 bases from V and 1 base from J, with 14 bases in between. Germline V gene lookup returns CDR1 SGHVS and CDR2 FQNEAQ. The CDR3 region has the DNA TGTGCCAGCACCAAAATGGGAGGGAGCAATCAGCCCCAGCATTTT. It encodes CASTKMGGSNQPQHF. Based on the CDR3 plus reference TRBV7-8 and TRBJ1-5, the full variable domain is GAGVSQSPRYKVAKRGQDVALRCDPISGHVSLFWYQQALGQGPEFLTYFQNEAQLDKSGLPSDRFFAERPEGSVSTLKIQRTQQEDSAVYLCASTKMGGSNQPQHFGDGTRLSIL.

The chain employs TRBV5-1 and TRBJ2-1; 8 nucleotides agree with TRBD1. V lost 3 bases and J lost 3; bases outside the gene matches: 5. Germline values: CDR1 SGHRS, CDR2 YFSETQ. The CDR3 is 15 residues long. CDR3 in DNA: TGCGCCAGCAGCTCGACAGGGGATTACTACAATGAGCAGTTCTTC. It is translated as CASSSTGDYYNEQFF.

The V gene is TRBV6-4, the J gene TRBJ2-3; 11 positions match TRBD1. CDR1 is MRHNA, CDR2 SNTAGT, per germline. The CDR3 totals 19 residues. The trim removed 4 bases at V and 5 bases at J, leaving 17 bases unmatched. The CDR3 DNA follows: TGTGCCAGCAGTGCCTTCTCGGGACAGGGGGTAACTCCAAAAGATACGCAGTATTTT. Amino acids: CASSAFSGQGVTPKDTQYF.

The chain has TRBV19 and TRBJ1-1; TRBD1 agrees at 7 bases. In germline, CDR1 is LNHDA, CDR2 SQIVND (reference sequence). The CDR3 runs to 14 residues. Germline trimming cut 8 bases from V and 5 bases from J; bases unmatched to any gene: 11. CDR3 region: CASDFTGAGTEAFF. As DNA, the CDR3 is TGTGCCAGTGACTTTACAGGGGCGGGGACTGAAGCTTTCTTT.